What follows are 14 T cell receptor beta chains derived from one specimen sequenced in a study of T cell responses to AZD1222 COVID-19 vaccine. This table comes from immunoSEQ multiplex PCR, and its TCRdb copy is limited to in-frame clones, with some not included. The sample has under 95,000 clones; roughly 89% are singletons. Specimen: peripheral blood, collected on day 0 of AZD1222 vaccination. All receptors come from an adult in good health.

The chain couples TRBV6-4 to TRBJ1-5; 7 nucleotides agree with TRBD1. CDR3 length: 15 amino acids. The V segment lost 4 bases and the J segment 11 bases; nucleotides outside the gene matches: 14. CDR1 and CDR2 from the germline V gene are MRHNA and SNTAGT. The CDR3 sequence is CASSVGTDLNLAQHF. The CDR3 DNA reads TGTGCCAGCAGTGTGGGGACAGACCTCAATTTGGCCCAGCATTTT.

The rearrangement joins TRBV10-2 to TRBJ2-4, with TRBD2 matching over 12 bases. Germline assignment: CDR1 WSHSY and CDR2 SAAADI. The CDR3 has 18 residues. The V and J ends lost 2 bases and 2 bases, in that order; junction bases with no gene match: 7. The CDR3 sequence: CASSELAGGPSSKNIQYF. The CDR3, as DNA: TGCGCCAGCAGTGAGCTAGCGGGAGGGCCCTCGTCCAAAAACATTCAGTACTTC.

This clone was picked up one time. J is TRBJ2-5 and V is TRBV11-2; D is uncertain. This CDR3 spans 15 amino acids. Per the germline V gene, CDR1 is SGHAT and CDR2 is FQNNGV. The germline V and J ends were trimmed by 0 bases and 5 bases, with 13 bases remaining between them. The CDR3 DNA sequence: TGTGCCAGCAGCTTAGACCCCGGCGGCTGGGAGACCCAGTACTTC. Translation: CASSLDPGGWETQYF.

In this sample, this clone is medium-sized (0.01 to 0.1%). The DNA of the CDR3 is TGTGCCAGCAGTGAGGAAGGGGGCGCCGGCAATCAGCCCCAGCATTTT. It translates to CASSEEGGAGNQPQHF. The rearrangement joins TRBV6-1 to TRBJ1-5, with TRBD1 matching over 7 bases. CDR3 length equals 16 residues. Per germline, CDR1 MNHNS and CDR2 SASEGT. V dropped 3 bases and J dropped 2; count of bases not matched to a gene: 7.

V and J are TRBV5-1 and TRBJ2-5, with D perhaps matching TRBD1 or TRBD2 (5 bases each). Germline V gene data show CDR1 as SGHRS and CDR2 as YFSETQ. The CDR3 extends over 14 amino acids. The V end lost 4 bases, the J end lost 4 bases, and 14 bases lay between the germline ends. CDR3 coding DNA: TGCGCCAGCAGCCCCGGGACCGCGGTAGAGACCCAGTACTTC. It is translated as CASSPGTAVETQYF.

J is TRBJ1-1 and V is TRBV15; D possibly corresponds to TRBD1 (6 bases). This CDR3 is 17 amino acids long. The V end lost 3 bases, the J end lost 9 bases, and 26 bases lay between the germline ends. The germline gives CDR1 LNHNV, CDR2 YYDKDF (reference sequence). The CDR3 DNA follows: TGTGCCACCAGCAGGTACTCCGCCCGAGAGGAGGGGGATAAAGCTTTCTTT. It translates to CATSRYSAREEGDKAFF.

The chain employs TRBV13 and TRBJ2-7; 11 bases align to TRBD2. Losses at the gene ends were 2 bases for V and 4 bases for J; bases not matched to a gene: 10. The CDR3 has 17 residues. Germline CDR1 reads PRHDT; CDR2 reads FYEKMQ (reference sequence). The CDR3 here is CASSLRGLAGGGYEQYF. The CDR3 DNA sequence: TGTGCCAGCAGCTTAAGAGGCCTAGCGGGAGGTGGGTACGAGCAGTACTTC.

The V gene is TRBV3-1 (or the pseudogene TRBV3-2), the J gene TRBJ1-5; D gene ambiguous. CDR1 and CDR2 from the germline V gene are LGHDT and YNNKEL (reference sequence). The CDR3 length is 15 residues. Between the trimmed V and J ends, which lost 0 bases and 5 bases, there was a span of 11 bases. CDR3 sequence (DNA): TGTGCCAGCAGCCAAGATAGAGGGAACCATCAGCCCCAGCATTTT. As protein: CASSQDRGNHQPQHF.

V usage is TRBV19 and J usage is TRBJ2-7; a weak D match, TRBD1 (6 bases). Trimming cost V 3 bases and J 6 bases, with 15 bases left between them. This CDR3 spans 14 amino acids. Germline CDR1 is LNHDA and CDR2 is SQIVND (reference sequence). The CDR3 reads CASSMLQDSLEQYF. In nucleotides, the CDR3 is TGTGCCAGTAGTATGCTCCAGGACAGCCTCGAGCAGTACTTC.

This chain links TRBV4-2 with TRBJ2-1, with TRBD2 matching over 12 bases. Trimming removed 4 bases from V and 1 base from J; junction bases left unmatched: 17. Germline V gene lookup returns CDR1 LGHNA and CDR2 YNFKEQ. The CDR3 contains 21 residues. The DNA of the CDR3 is TGTGCCAGCAGCCTCCCGGGACCACTAGCGGGAGGTGATACGTCCTACAATGAGCAGTTCTTC. The encoded protein is CASSLPGPLAGGDTSYNEQFF.

The CDR3 DNA reads TGTGCTAGTGGTTTGGTAGGGGACAGACCCTATGGCTACACCTTC. This encodes CASGLVGDRPYGYTF. The chain couples TRBV12-5 to TRBJ1-2, with 7 positions matching TRBD1. Per the germline V gene, CDR1 is LGHNT and CDR2 is FRNRAP. Trimming at V came to 0 bases and at J to 4 bases, leaving 5 bases not matched to a gene. This CDR3 is 15 amino acids long.

This rearrangement joins TRBV5-6 to TRBJ1-2; weak D call: TRBD1 (5 bases). Germline V gives CDR1 SGHDT, CDR2 YYEEEE. Between the trimmed V and J ends, which lost 0 bases and 3 bases, there was a span of 15 bases. The CDR3 is made up of 16 amino acids. The CDR3 DNA reads TGTGCCAGCAGCTTGGCCGGGGACGAGTTTTACTATGGCTACACCTTC. Protein: CASSLAGDEFYYGYTF.

The V call is TRBV5-8, the J call TRBJ1-5; D gene uncertain. This CDR3 has 15 amino acids. Looked up from germline, CDR1 is SGHTS and CDR2 is YDEGEE. V was cut by 4 bases and J by 4 bases, with 15 bases left in between. CDR3 amino acids: CASSAAVMGNQPQHF. Written as DNA, the CDR3 is TGTGCCAGCAGCGCCGCGGTAATGGGAAATCAGCCCCAGCATTTT.

V usage is TRBV27 and J usage is TRBJ1-2, with D tentatively TRBD1 (6 bases). The germline CDR1 and CDR2 sequences are MNHEY and SMNVEV (reference sequence). V lost 6 bases to trimming and J lost 7 bases, with 15 bases between them. The CDR3 consists of 13 residues. The CDR3 DNA reads as TGTGCCAGCAGACAAACAGGGAGGACTGGCTACACCTTC. Its protein product is CASRQTGRTGYTF.